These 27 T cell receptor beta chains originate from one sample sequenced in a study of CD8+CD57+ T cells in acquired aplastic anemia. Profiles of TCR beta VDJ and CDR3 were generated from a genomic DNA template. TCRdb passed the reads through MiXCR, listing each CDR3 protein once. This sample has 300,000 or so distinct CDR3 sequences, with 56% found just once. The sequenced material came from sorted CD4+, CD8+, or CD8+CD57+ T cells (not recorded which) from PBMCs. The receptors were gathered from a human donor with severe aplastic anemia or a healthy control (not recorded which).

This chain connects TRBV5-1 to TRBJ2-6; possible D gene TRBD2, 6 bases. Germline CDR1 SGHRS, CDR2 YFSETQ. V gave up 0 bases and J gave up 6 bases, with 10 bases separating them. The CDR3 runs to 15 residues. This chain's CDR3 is CASSLGDSLANVLTF. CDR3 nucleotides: TGCGCCAGCAGCTTGGGGGACTCCTTGGCCAACGTCCTGACTTTC.

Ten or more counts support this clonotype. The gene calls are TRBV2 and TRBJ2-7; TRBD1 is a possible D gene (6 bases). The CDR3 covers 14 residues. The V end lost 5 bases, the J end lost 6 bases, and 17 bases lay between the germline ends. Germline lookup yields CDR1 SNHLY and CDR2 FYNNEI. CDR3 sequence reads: CASSLQTAQGEQYF. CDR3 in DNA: TGTGCCAGCAGTCTCCAAACAGCACAGGGCGAGCAGTACTTC.

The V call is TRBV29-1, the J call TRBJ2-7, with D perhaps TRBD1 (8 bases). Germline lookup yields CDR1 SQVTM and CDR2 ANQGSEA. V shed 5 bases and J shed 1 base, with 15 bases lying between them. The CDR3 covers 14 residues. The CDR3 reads CSVSTGGGSYEQYF. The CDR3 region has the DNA TGCAGCGTTAGTACAGGGGGGGGATCCTACGAGCAGTACTTC.

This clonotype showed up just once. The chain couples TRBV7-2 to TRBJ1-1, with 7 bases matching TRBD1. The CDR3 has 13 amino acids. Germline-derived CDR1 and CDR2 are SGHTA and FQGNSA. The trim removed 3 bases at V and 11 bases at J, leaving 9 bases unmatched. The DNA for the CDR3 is TGTGCCAGCAGCTTCCCGGGAGGGGGCGAGGCTTTCTTT. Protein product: CASSFPGGGEAFF.

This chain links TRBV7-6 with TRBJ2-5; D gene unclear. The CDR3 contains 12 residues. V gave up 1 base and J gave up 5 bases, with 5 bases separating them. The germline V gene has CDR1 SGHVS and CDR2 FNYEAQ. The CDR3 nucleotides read TGTGCCAGCAGCTTAGGGACGGAGACCCAGTACTTC. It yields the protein CASSLGTETQYF.

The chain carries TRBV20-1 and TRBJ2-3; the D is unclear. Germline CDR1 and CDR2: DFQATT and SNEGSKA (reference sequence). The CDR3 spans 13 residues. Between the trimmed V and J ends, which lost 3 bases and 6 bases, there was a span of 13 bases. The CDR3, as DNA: TGCAGTGCTAGGTATCCAACAGTGGATACGCAGTATTTT. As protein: CSARYPTVDTQYF.

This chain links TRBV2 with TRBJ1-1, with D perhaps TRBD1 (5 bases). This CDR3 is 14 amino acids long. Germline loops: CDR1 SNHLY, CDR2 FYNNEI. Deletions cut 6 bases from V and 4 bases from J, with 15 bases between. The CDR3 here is CASSAGPQVTEAFF. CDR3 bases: TGTGCCAGCAGCGCGGGACCCCAGGTCACTGAAGCTTTCTTT.

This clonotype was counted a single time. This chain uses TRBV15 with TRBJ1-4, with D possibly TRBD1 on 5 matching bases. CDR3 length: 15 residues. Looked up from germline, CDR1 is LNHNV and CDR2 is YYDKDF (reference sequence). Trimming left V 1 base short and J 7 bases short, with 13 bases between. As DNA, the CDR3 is TGTGCCACCAGCAGAGCCCCCGGGGGTTTTGAAAAACTGTTTTTT. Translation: CATSRAPGGFEKLFF.

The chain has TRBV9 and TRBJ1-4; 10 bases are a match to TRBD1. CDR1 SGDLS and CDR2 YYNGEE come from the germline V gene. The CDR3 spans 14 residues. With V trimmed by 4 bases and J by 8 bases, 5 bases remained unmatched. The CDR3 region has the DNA TGTGCCAGCAGCAGGGGGACAGGGGTCGAAAAACTGTTTTTT. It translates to CASSRGTGVEKLFF. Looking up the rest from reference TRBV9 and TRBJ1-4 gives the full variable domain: DSGVTQTPKHLITATGQRVTLRCSPRSGDLSVYWYQQSLDQGLQFLIQYYNGEERAKGNILERFSAQQFPDLHSELNLSSLELGDSALYFCASSRGTGVEKLFFGSGTQLSVL.

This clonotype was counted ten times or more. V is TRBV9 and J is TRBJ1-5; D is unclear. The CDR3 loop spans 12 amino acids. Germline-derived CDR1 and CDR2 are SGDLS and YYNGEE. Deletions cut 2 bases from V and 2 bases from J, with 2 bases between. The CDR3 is CASSVGNQPQHF. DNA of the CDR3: TGTGCCAGCAGCGTTGGCAATCAGCCCCAGCATTTT. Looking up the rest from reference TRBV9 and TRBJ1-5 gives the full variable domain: DSGVTQTPKHLITATGQRVTLRCSPRSGDLSVYWYQQSLDQGLQFLIQYYNGEERAKGNILERFSAQQFPDLHSELNLSSLELGDSALYFCASSVGNQPQHFGDGTRLSIL.

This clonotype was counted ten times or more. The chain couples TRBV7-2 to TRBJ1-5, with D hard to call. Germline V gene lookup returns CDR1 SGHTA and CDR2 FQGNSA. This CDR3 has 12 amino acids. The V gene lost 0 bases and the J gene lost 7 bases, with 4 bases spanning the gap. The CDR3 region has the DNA TGTGCCAGCAGCTTAGCAGGACAGCCCCAGCATTTT. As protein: CASSLAGQPQHF.

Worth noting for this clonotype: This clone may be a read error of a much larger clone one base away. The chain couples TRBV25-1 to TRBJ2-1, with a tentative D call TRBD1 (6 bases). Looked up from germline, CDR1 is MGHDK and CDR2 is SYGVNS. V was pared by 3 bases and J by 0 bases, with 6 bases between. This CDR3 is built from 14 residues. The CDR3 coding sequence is TGTGCCAGCAGTGACAGGGGCTCCTACAATGAGCAGTTCTTC. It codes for CASSDRGSYNEQFF.

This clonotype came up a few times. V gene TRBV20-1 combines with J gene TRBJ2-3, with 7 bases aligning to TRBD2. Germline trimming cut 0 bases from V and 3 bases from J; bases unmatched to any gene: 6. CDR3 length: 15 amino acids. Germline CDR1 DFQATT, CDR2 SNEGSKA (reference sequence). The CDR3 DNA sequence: TGCAGTGCTAGAGATCCAAGTAGCGGGACAGATACGCAGTATTTT. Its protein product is CSARDPSSGTDTQYF.

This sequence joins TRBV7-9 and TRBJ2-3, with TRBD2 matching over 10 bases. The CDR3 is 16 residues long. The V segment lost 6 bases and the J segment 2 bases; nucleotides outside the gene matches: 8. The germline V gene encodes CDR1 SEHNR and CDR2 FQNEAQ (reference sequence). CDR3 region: CASRYSGGQFTDTQYF. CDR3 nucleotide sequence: TGTGCCAGCAGGTATAGCGGGGGGCAATTCACAGATACGCAGTATTTT.

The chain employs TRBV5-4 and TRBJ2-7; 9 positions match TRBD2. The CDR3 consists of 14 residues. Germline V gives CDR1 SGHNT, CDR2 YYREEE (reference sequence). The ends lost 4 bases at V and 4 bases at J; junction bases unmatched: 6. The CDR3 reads CASSPGTSLYEQYF. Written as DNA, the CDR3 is TGTGCCAGCAGCCCCGGGACTAGCCTGTACGAGCAGTACTTC.

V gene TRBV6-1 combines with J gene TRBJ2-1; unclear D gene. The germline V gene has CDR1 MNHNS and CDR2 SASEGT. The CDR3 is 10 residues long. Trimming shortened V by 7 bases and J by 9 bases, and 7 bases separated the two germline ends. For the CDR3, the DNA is TGTGCCAGCATGCTTTCTGAGCAGTTCTTC. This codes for CASMLSEQFF.

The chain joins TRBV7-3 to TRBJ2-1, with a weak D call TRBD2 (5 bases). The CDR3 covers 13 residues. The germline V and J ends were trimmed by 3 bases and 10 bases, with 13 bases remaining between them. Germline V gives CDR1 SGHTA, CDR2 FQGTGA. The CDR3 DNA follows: TGTGCCAGCAGCTTGGGAGCCCCTATCGAGCAGTTCTTC. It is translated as CASSLGAPIEQFF. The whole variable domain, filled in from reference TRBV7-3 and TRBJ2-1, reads GAGVSQTPSNKVTEKGKYVELRCDPISGHTALYWYRQSLGQGPEFLIYFQGTGAADDSGLPNDRFFAVRPEGSVSTLKIQRTERGDSAVYLCASSLGAPIEQFFGPGTRLTVL.

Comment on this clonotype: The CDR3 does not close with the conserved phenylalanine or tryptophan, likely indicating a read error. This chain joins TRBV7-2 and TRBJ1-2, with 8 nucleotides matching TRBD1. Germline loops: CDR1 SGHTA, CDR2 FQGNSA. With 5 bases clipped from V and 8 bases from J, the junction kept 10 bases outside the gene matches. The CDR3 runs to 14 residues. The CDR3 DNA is TGTGCCAGCAGCCTGCTTCCGGGACAGGAGGGCTACACCTGC. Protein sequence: CASSLLPGQEGYTC.

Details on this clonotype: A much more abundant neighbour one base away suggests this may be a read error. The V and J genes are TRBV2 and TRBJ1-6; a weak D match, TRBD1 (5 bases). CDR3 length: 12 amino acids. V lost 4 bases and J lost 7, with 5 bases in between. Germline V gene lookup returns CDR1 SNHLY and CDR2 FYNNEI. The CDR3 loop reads CASSGGNSPLHF. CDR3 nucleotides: TGTGCCAGCAGTGGGGGGAATTCACCCCTCCACTTT.

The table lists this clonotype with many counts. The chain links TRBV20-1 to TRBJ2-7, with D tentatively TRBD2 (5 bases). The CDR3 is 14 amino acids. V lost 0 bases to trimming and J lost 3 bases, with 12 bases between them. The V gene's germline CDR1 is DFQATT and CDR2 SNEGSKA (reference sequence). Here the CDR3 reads CSARDPPSFYEQYF. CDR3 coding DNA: TGCAGTGCTAGAGATCCGCCTAGCTTCTACGAGCAGTACTTC.

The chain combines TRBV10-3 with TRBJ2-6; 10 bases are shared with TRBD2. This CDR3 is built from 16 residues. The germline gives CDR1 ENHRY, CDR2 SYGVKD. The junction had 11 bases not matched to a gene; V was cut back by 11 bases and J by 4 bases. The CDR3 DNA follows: TGTGCCTCCTCTGGCCTAGCGGGAGTGGGGGCCAACGTCCTGACTTTC. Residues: CASSGLAGVGANVLTF.

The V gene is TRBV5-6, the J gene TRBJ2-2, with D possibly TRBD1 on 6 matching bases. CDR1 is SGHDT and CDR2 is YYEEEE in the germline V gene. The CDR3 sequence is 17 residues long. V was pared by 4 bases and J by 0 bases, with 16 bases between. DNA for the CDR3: TGTGCCAGCAGCCCCGTGAGGGGGATTGCGAACACCGGGGAGCTGTTTTTT. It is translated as CASSPVRGIANTGELFF.

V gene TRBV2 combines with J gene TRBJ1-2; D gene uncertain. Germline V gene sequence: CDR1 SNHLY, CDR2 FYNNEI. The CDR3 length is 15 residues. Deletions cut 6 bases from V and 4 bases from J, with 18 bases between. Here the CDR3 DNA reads TGTGCCAGCAGCCAAGATCAAAAGGGAAGCTATGGCTACACCTTC. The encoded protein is CASSQDQKGSYGYTF. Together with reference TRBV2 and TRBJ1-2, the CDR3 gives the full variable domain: EPEVTQTPSHQVTQMGQEVILRCVPISNHLYFYWYRQILGQKVEFLVSFYNNEISEKSEIFDDQFSVERPDGSNFTLKIRSTKLEDSAMYFCASSQDQKGSYGYTFGSGTRLTVV.

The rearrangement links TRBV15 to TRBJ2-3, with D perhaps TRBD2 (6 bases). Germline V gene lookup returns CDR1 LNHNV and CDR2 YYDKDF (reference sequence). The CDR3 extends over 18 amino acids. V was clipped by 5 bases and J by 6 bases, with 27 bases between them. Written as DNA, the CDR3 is TGTGCCACCAGCGGAGTAAGACTAGGGTTTCACGCGCCGGATACGCAGTATTTT. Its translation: CATSGVRLGFHAPDTQYF. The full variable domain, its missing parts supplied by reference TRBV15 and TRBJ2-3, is DAMVIQNPRYQVTQFGKPVTLSCSQTLNHNVMYWYQQKSSQAPKLLFHYYDKDFNNEADTPDNFQSRRPNTSFCFLDIRSPGLGDTAMYLCATSGVRLGFHAPDTQYFGPGTRLTVL.

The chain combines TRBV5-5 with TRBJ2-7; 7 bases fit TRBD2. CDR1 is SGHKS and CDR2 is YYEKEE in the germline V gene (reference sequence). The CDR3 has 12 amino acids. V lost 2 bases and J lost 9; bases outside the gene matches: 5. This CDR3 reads CASSFTREGQYF. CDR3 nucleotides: TGTGCCAGCAGCTTTACTAGGGAGGGGCAGTACTTC.

The CDR3: CASSYLGEGETQYF. The CDR3 coding sequence is TGTGCCAGCAGCTACCTGGGGGAAGGAGAGACCCAGTACTTC. The chain is built from TRBV7-8 and TRBJ2-5, with D tentatively TRBD1 or TRBD2 (5 bases each). The length of the CDR3 is 14 residues. V was cut by 4 bases and J by 4 bases, with 13 bases left in between. Germline-derived CDR1 and CDR2 are SGHVS and FQNEAQ. Based on the CDR3 plus reference TRBV7-8 and TRBJ2-5, the full variable domain is GAGVSQSPRYKVAKRGQDVALRCDPISGHVSLFWYQQALGQGPEFLTYFQNEAQLDKSGLPSDRFFAERPEGSVSTLKIQRTQQEDSAVYLCASSYLGEGETQYFGPGTRLLVL.

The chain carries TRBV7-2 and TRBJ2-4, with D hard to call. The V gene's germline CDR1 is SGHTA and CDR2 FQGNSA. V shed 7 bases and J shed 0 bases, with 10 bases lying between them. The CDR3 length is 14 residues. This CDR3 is CASTTNLAKNIQYF. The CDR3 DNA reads TGTGCCAGCACCACCAATCTAGCCAAAAACATTCAGTACTTC.